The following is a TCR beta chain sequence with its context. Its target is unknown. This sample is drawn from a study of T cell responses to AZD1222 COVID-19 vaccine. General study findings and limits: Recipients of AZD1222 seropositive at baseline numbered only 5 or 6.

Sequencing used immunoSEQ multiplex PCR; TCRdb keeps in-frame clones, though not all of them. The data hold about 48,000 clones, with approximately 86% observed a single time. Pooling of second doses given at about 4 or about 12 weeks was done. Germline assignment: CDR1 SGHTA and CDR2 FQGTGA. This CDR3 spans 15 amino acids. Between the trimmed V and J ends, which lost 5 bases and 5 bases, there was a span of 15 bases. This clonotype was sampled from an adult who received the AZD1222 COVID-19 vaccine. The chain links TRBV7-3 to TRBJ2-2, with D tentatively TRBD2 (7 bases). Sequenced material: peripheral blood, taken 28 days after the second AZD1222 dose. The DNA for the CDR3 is TGTGCCAGCAGCCCCGGGCGGGGGCTGACCGGGGAGCTGTTTTTT. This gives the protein CASSPGRGLTGELFF.